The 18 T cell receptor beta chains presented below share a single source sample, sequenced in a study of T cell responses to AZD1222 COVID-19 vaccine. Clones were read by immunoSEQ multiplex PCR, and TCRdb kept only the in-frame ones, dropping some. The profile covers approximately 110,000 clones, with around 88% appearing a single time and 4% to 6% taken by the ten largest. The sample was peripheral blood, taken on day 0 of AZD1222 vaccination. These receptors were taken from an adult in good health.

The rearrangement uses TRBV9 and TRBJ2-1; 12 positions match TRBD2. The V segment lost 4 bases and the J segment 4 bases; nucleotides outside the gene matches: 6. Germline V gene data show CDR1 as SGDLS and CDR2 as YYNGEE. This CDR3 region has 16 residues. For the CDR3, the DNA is TGTGCCAGCAGCCCCCGGACTAGCGGGGATTACAATGAGCAGTTCTTC. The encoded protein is CASSPRTSGDYNEQFF.

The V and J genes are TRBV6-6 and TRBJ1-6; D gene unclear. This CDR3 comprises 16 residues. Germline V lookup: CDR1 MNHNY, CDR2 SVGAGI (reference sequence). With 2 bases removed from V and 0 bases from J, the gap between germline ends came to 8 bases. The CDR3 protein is CASSYPGISYNSPLHF. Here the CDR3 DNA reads TGTGCCAGCAGTTACCCAGGAATCTCCTATAATTCACCCCTCCACTTT.

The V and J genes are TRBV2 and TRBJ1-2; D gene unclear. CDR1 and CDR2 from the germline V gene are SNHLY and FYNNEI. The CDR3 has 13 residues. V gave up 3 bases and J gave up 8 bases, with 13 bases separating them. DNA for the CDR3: TGTGCCAGCAGTGACTGGGTGGAGGAGGGCTACACCTTC. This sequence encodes CASSDWVEEGYTF. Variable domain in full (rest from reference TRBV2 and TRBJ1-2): EPEVTQTPSHQVTQMGQEVILRCVPISNHLYFYWYRQILGQKVEFLVSFYNNEISEKSEIFDDQFSVERPDGSNFTLKIRSTKLEDSAMYFCASSDWVEEGYTFGSGTRLTVV.

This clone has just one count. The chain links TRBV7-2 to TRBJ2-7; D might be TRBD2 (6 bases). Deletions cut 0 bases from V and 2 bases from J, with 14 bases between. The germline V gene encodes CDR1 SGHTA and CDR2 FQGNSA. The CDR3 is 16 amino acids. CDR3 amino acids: CASSLARAGTAYEQYF. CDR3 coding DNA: TGTGCCAGCAGCTTAGCGAGGGCGGGAACGGCCTACGAGCAGTACTTC.

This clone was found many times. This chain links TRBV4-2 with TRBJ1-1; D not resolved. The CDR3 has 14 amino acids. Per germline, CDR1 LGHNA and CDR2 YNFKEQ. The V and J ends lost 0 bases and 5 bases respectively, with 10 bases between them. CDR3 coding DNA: TGTGCCAGCAGCCAAGATACAGATTCAACTGAAGCTTTCTTT. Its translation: CASSQDTDSTEAFF.

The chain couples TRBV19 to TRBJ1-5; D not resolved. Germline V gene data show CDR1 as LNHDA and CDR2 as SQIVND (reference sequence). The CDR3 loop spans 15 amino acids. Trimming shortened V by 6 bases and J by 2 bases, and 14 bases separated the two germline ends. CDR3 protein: CASSIQSSGNQPQHF. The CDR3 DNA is TGTGCCAGTAGCATCCAGTCGAGTGGCAATCAGCCCCAGCATTTT.

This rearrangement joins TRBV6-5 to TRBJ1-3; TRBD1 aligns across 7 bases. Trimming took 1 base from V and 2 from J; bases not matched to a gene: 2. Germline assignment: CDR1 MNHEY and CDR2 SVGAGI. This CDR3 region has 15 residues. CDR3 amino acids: CASSYLTGTGNTIYF. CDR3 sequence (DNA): TGTGCCAGCAGTTACTTGACAGGGACTGGAAACACCATATATTTT.

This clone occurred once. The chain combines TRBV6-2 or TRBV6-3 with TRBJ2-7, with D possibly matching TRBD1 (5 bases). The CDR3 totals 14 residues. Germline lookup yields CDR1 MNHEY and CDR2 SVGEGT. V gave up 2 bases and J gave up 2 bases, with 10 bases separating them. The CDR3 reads CASSYQGNTYEQYF. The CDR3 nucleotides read TGTGCCAGCAGTTACCAGGGAAACACCTACGAGCAGTACTTC.

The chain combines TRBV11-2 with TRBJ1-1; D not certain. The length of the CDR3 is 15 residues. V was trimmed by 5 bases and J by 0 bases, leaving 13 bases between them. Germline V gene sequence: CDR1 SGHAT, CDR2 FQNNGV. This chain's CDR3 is CASSVTPNMNTEAFF. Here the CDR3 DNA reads TGTGCCAGCAGCGTGACGCCCAACATGAACACTGAAGCTTTCTTT.

The CDR3 coding sequence is TGTGCCAGCTTCAGGGGGAGAGAAAAACTGTTTTTT. It specifies CASFRGREKLFF. The J gene is TRBJ1-4, the V gene TRBV2; TRBD1 agrees at 7 bases. Trimming removed 8 bases from V and 8 bases from J; junction bases left unmatched: 5. Per the germline V gene, CDR1 is SNHLY and CDR2 is FYNNEI. The CDR3 is 12 residues long.

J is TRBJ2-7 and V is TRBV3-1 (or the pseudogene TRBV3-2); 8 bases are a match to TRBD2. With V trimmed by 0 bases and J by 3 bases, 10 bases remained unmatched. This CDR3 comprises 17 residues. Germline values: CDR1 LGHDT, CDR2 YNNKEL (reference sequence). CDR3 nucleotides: TGTGCCAGCAGCCAAGATGGAGAGGCGGGGGGCGACTACGAGCAGTACTTC. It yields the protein CASSQDGEAGGDYEQYF.

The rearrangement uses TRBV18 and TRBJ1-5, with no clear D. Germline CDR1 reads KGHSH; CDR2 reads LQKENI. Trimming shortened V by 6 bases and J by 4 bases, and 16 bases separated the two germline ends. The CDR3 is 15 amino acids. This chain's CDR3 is CASSTEGRPNQPQHF. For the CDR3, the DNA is TGTGCCAGCTCGACCGAGGGCAGACCAAATCAGCCCCAGCATTTT.

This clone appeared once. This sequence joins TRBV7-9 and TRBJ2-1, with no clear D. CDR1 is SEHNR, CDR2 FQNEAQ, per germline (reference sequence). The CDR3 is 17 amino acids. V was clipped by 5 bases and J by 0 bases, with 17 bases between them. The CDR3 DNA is TGTGCCAGCAGCCCCAGAGAGGCCTACTCCTCCTACAATGAGCAGTTCTTC. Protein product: CASSPREAYSSYNEQFF.

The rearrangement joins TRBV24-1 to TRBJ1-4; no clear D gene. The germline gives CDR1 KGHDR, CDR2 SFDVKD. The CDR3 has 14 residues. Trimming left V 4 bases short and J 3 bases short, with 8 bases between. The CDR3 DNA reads TGTGCCACCAGTGAGGAGGGTCCTAATGAAAAACTGTTTTTT. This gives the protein CATSEEGPNEKLFF.

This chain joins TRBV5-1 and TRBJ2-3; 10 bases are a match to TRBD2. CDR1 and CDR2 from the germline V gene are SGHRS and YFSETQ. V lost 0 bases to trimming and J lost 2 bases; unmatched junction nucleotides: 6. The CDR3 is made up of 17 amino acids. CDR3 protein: CASSLDGLADITDTQYF. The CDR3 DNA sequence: TGCGCCAGCAGCTTGGATGGACTAGCGGATATCACAGATACGCAGTATTTT.

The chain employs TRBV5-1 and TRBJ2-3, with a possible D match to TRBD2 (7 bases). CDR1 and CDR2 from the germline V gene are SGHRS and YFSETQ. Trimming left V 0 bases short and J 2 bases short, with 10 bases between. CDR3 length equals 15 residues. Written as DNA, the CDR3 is TGCGCCAGCAGCTTGGAGGGGGACTACACAGATACGCAGTATTTT. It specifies CASSLEGDYTDTQYF.

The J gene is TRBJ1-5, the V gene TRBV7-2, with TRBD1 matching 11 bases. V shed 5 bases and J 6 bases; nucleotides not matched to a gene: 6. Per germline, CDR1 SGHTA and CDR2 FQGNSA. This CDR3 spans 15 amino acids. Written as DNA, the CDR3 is TGTGCCAGCAGCGAGGGGACAGGGGGAAGTCAGCCCCAGCATTTT. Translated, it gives CASSEGTGGSQPQHF.

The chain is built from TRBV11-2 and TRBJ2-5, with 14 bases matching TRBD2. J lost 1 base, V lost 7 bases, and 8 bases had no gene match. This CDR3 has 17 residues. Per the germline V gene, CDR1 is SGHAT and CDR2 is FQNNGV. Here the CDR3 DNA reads TGTGCCAGCACCCTGACTAGCGGGGGGGCCAGCCAAGAGACCCAGTACTTC. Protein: CASTLTSGGASQETQYF.